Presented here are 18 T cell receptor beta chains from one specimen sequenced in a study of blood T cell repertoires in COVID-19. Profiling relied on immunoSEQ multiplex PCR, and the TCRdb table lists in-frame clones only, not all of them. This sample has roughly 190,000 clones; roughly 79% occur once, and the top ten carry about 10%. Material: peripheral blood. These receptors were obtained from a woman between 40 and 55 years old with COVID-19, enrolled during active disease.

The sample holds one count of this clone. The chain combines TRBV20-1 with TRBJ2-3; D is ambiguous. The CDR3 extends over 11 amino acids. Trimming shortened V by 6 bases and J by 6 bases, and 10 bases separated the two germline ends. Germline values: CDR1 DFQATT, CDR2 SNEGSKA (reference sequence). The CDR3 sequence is CSATNTDTQYF. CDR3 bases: TGCAGTGCCACTAACACCGATACGCAGTATTTT.

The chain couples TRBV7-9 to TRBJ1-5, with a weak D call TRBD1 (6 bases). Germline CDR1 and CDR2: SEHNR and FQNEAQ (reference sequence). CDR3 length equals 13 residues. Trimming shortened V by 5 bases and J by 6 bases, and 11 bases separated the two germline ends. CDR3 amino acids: CASSRIGGQPQHF. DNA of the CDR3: TGTGCCAGCAGCCGTATAGGGGGTCAGCCCCAGCATTTT.

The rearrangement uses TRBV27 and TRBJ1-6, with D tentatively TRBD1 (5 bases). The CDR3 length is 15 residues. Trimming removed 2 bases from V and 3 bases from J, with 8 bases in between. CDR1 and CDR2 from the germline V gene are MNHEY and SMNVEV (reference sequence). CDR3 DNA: TGTGCCAGCAGTTTAGACAGTTTCTATAATTCACCCCTCCACTTT. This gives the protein CASSLDSFYNSPLHF.

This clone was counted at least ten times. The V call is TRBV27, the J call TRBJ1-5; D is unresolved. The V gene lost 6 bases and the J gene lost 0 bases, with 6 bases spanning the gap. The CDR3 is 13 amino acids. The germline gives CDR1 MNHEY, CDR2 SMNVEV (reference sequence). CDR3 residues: CASRLYSNQPQHF. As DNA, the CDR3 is TGTGCCAGCAGACTATATAGCAATCAGCCCCAGCATTTT.

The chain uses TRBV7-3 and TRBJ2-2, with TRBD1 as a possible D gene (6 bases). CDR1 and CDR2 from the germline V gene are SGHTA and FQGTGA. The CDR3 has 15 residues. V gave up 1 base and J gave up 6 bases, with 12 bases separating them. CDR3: CASSLRAGDAGELFF. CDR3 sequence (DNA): TGTGCCAGCAGCTTAAGGGCAGGGGATGCCGGGGAGCTGTTTTTT.

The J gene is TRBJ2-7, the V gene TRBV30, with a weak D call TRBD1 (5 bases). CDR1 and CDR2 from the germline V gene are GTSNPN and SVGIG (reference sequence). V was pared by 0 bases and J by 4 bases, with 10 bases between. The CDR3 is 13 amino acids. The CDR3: CAWSVGLSYEQYV. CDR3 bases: TGTGCCTGGAGTGTGGGGCTGTCATACGAGCAGTACGTC.

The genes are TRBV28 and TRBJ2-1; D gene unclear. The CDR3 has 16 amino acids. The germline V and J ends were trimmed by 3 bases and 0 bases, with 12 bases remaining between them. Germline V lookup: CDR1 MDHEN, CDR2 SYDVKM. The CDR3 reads CASSFYRRGSYNEQFF. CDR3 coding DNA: TGTGCCAGCAGTTTTTACCGCCGAGGCTCCTACAATGAGCAGTTCTTC.

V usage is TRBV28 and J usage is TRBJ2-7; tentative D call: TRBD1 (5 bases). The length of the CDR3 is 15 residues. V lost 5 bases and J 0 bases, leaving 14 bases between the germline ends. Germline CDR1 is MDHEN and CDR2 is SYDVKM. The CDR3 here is CASSRRVAHSYEQYF. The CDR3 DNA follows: TGTGCCAGCAGTCGCAGGGTAGCCCACTCCTACGAGCAGTACTTC.

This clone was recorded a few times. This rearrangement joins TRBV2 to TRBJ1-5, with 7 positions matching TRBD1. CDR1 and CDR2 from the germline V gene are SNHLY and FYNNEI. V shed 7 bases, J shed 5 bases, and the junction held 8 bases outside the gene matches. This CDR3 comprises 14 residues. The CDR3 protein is CASKSRGPHQPQHF. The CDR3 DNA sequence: TGTGCCAGCAAGTCGAGGGGGCCGCATCAGCCCCAGCATTTT.

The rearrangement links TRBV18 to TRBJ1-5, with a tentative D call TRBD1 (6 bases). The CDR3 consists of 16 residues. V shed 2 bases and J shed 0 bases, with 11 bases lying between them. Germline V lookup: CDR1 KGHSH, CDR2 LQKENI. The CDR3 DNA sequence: TGTGCCAGCTCACCAAATACAGGGATTAGCAATCAGCCCCAGCATTTT. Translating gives CASSPNTGISNQPQHF. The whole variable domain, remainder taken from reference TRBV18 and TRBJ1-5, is NAGVMQNPRHLVRRRGQEARLRCSPMKGHSHVYWYRQLPEEGLKFMVYLQKENIIDESGMPKERFSAEFPKEGPSILRIQQVVRGDSAAYFCASSPNTGISNQPQHFGDGTRLSIL.

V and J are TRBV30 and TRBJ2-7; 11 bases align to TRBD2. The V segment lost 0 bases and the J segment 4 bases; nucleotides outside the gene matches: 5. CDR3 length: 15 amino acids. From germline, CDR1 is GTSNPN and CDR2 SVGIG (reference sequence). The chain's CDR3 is CAWSVPTSGKYEQYF. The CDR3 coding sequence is TGTGCCTGGAGTGTCCCGACTAGCGGGAAGTACGAGCAGTACTTC.

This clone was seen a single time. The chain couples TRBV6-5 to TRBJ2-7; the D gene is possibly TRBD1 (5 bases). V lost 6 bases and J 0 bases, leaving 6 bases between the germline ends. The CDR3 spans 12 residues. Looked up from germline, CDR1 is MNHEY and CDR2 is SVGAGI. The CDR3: CASRTDSYEQYF. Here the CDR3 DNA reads TGTGCCAGCAGGACAGACTCCTACGAGCAGTACTTC.

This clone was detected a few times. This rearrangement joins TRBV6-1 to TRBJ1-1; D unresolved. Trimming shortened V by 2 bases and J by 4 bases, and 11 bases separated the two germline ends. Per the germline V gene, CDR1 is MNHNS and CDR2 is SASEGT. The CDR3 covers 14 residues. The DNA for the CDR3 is TGTGCCAGCAGTGAACAGGTCCCAGGCACTGAAGCTTTCTTT. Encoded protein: CASSEQVPGTEAFF.

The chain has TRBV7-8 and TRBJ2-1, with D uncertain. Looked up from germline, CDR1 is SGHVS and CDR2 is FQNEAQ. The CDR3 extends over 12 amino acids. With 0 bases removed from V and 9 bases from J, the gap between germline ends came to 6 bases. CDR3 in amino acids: CASSLARSEQFF. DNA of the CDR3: TGTGCCAGCAGCTTAGCGCGCTCTGAGCAGTTCTTC.

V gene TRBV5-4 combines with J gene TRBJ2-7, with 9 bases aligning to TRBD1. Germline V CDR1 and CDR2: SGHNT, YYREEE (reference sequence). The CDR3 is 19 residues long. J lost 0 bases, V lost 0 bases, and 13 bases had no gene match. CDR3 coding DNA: TGTGCCAGCAGCTTGGACCGGGACAGGGAAGTCAAAGGCTCCTACGAGCAGTACTTC. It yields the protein CASSLDRDREVKGSYEQYF.

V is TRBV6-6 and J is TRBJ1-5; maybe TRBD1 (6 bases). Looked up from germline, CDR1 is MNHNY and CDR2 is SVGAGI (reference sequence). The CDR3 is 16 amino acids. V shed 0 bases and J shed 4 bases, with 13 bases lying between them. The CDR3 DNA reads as TGTGCCAGCAGTTACTCGGGCAGGGGAGTTAATCAGCCCCAGCATTTT. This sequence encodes CASSYSGRGVNQPQHF.

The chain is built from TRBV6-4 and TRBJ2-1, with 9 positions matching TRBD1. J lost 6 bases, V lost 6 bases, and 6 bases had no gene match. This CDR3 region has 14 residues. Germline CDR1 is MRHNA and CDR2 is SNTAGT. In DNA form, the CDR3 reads TGTGCCAGCAGGGGGACAGGGCAAGGCAATGAGCAGTTCTTC. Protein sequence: CASRGTGQGNEQFF.

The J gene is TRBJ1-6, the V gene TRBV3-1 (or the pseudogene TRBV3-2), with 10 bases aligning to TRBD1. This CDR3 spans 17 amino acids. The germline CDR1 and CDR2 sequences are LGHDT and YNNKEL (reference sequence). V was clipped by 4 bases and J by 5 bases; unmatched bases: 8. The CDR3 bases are TGTGCCAGCAGCCGGGACAGGGGCCCACAGAATAATTCACCCCTCCACTTT. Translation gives CASSRDRGPQNNSPLHF.